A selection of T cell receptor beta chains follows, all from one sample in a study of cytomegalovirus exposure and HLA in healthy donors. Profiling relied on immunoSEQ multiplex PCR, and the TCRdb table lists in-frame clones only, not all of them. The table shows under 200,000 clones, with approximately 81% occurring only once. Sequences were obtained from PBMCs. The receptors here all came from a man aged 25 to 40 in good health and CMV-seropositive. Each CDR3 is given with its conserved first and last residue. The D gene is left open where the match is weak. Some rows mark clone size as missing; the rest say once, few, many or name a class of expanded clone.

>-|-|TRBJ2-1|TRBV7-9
CSSMSLAVGDRYNEQFF
TGTTCCAGCATGTCCCTCGCGGTGGGAGATCGGTACAATGAGCAGTTCTTC
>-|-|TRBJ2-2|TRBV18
CASSRYGTGNTGELFF
TGTGCCAGCTCCCGTTATGGTACAGGGAACACCGGGGAGCTGTTTTTT
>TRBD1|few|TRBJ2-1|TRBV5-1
CASSPRQGRDNEQFF
TGCGCCAGCAGCCCAAGACAGGGGCGGGACAATGAGCAGTTCTTC
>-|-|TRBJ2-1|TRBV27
CASVVHNEQFF
TGTGCCAGCGTAGTTCACAATGAGCAGTTCTTC
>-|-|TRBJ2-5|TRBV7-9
CSSSPGDIQLGAQYF
TGTTCCAGCAGCCCCGGGGACATACAACTGGGGGCCCAGTACTTC
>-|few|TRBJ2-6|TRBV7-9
CASSLDYGNVLTF
TGTGCCAGCAGCTTAGACTACGGGAACGTCCTGACTTTC
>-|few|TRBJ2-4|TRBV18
CASSPPPPGTLKNIQYF
TGTGCCAGCTCACCACCCCCGCCCGGGACACTCAAAAACATTCAGTACTTC
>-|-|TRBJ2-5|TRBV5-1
CASSRYRDLETQYF
TGCGCCAGCAGCAGATACAGGGATCTAGAGACCCAGTACTTC
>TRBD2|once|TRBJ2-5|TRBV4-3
CASSRTSRQETQYF
TGCGCCAGTAGCCGGACTAGTCGACAAGAGACCCAGTACTTC
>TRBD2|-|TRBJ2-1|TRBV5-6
CASSTGTSGGNEQFF
TGTGCCAGCAGCACGGGGACTAGCGGGGGGAATGAGCAGTTCTTC
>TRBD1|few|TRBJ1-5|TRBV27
CYPGGGDSNQPQHF
TGTTACCCAGGGGGTGGGGATAGCAATCAGCCCCAGCATTTT
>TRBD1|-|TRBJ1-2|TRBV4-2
CASRGDRGGDGYTF
TGTGCCAGCAGGGGGGACAGGGGAGGGGATGGCTACACCTTC
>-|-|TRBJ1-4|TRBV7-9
CSSSLFQGQQEKLFF
TGTTCCAGCAGCTTATTTCAGGGGCAGCAAGAAAAACTGTTTTTT
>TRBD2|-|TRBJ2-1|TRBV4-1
CASSQDTSGAYNEQFF
TGCGCCAGCAGCCAAGATACTAGCGGGGCCTATAATGAGCAGTTCTTC
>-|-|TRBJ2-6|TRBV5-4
CASSGGVRSGANVLTF
TGTGCCAGCAGCGGCGGGGTTAGATCCGGGGCCAACGTCCTGACTTTC
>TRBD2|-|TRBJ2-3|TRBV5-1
CASGTSDFADTQYF
TGCGCCAGCGGGACTAGCGATTTCGCAGATACGCAGTATTTT
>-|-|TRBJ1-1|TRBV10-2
CASSDRARTEAFF
TGCGCCAGCAGTGACAGGGCCAGAACTGAAGCTTTCTTT
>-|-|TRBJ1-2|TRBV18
CASSPPGGYGYTF
TGTGCCAGCTCACCACCGGGGGGCTATGGCTACACCTTC
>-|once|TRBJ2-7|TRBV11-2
CASSLRAPPYEQYF
TGTGCCAGCAGCTTAAGAGCACCCCCCTACGAGCAGTACTTC
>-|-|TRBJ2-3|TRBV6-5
CASSYLEGDTQYF
TGTGCCAGCAGTTACTTGGAGGGGGATACGCAGTATTTT
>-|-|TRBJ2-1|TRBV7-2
CASSASRGSNEQFF
TGTGCCAGCAGCGCATCCAGGGGTTCCAATGAGCAGTTCTTC
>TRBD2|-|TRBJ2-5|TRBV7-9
CSSTDWGGRESQETQYF
TGTTCCAGCACCGACTGGGGGGGACGGGAGAGCCAAGAGACCCAGTACTTC
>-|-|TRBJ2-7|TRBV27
CASSLSWASYEQYF
TGTGCCAGCAGTTTAAGTTGGGCCAGCTACGAGCAGTACTTC
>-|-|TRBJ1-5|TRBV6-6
CASSYFPGQPQHF
TGTGCCAGCAGTTACTTCCCAGGTCAGCCCCAGCATTTT
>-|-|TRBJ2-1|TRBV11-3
CASSHPWAGIDEQFF
TGTGCCAGCAGCCACCCCTGGGCGGGGATTGATGAGCAGTTCTTC
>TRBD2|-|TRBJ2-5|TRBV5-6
CASSFRKSGRGETQYF
TGTGCCAGCAGCTTCAGGAAGAGCGGGAGAGGAGAGACCCAGTACTTC
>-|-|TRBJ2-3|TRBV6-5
CASRALLADTQYF
TGTGCCAGCAGAGCCCTTCTAGCAGATACGCAGTATTTT
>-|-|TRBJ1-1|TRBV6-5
CASSSPGTEAFF
TGTGCCAGCAGTTCCCCCGGGACTGAAGCTTTCTTT
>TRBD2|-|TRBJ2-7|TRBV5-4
CASSLAGGRSYEQYF
TGTGCCAGCAGCTTGGCGGGAGGTCGTTCCTACGAGCAGTACTTC
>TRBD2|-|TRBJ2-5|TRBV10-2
CASSEMAGVQYF
TGCGCCAGCAGTGAGATGGCGGGGGTCCAGTACTTC
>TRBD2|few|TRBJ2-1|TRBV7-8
CASSLKGGREGEQFF
TGTGCCAGCAGCTTAAAAGGAGGGAGGGAGGGTGAGCAGTTCTTC
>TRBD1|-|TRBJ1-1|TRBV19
CASSIARQGGTEAFF
TGTGCCAGTAGTATAGCTAGGCAGGGGGGAACTGAAGCTTTCTTT
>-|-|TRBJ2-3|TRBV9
CASSGGGLALQDTQYF
TGTGCCAGCAGTGGGGGCGGGTTGGCCCTGCAAGATACGCAGTATTTT
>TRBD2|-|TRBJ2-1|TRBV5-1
CASSLIAGSSYNEQFF
TGCGCCAGCAGCTTGATAGCGGGTAGCTCCTACAATGAGCAGTTCTTC
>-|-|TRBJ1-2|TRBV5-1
CASSFGREPFYGYTF
TGCGCCAGCAGCTTTGGACGGGAACCATTCTATGGCTACACCTTC
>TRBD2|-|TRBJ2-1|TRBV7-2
CASSLAWAGDNEQFF
TGTGCCAGCAGCTTAGCTTGGGCGGGGGACAATGAGCAGTTCTTC
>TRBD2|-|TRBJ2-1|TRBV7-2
CASSLVVGREQFF
TGTGCCAGCAGCTTAGTAGTCGGGAGGGAGCAGTTCTTC
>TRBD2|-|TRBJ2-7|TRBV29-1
CSVGGAGGTYEQYF
TGCAGCGTTGGCGGGGCGGGAGGCACCTACGAGCAGTACTTC
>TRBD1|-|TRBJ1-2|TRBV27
CASSPRQGMGAYGYTF
TGTGCCAGCAGTCCACGACAGGGTATGGGCGCCTATGGCTACACCTTC
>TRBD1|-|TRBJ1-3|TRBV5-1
CASSSGTGGNSGNTIYF
TGCGCCAGCAGTTCCGGGACAGGGGGTAACTCTGGAAACACCATATATTTT
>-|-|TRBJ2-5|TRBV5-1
CASSPVRGETQYF
TGCGCCAGCAGCCCCGTTAGGGGGGAGACCCAGTACTTC
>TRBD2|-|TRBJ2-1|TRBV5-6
CASSSLSGTRHNEQFF
TGTGCCAGCAGCTCTCTATCCGGGACTAGACACAATGAGCAGTTCTTC
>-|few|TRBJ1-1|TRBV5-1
CASSLRGLDTEAFF
TGCGCCAGCAGCTTAAGAGGTCTTGACACTGAAGCTTTCTTT
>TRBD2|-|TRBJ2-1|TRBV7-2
CASSLAGGWDEQFF
TGTGCCAGCAGCTTAGCGGGAGGGTGGGATGAGCAGTTCTTC
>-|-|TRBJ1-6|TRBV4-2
CASSQDFGGVNSPLHF
TGTGCCAGCAGCCAAGATTTCGGGGGAGTTAATTCACCCCTCCACTTT
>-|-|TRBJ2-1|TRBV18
CASSPKQTQAGPYNEQFF
TGTGCCAGCTCACCGAAACAAACCCAGGCGGGGCCCTACAATGAGCAGTTCTTC
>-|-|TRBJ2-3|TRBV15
CATSRLPSSTDTQYF
TGTGCCACCAGCAGATTGCCTAGCAGCACAGATACGCAGTATTTT